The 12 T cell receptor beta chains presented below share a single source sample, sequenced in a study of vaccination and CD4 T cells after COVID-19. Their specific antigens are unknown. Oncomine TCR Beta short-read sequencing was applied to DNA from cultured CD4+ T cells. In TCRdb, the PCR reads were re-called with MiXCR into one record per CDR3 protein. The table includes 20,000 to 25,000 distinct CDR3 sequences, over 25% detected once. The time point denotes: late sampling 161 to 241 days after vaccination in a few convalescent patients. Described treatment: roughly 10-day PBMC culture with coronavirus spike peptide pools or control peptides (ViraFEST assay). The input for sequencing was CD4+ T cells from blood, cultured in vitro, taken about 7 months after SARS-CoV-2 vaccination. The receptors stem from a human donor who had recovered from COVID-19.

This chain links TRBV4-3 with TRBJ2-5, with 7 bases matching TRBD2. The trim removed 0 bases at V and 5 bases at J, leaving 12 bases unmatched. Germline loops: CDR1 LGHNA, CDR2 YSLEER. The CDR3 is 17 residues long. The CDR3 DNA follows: TGCGCCAGCAGCCAAGACTCTGCAGCGGGGTCTTTTGAGACCCAGTACTTC. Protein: CASSQDSAAGSFETQYF.

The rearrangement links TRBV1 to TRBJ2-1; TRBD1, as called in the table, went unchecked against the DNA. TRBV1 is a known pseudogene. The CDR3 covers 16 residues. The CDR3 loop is CTSSQESRGLYNEQFF. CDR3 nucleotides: TGCACCAGCAGCCAAGAAAGCAGGGGACTCTACAATGAGCAGTTCTTC.

The CDR3 protein is CASGWNGYNQPQHF. DNA of the CDR3: TGTGCCAGCGGGTGGAACGGTTACAATCAGCCCCAGCATTTT. This rearrangement joins TRBV25-1 to TRBJ1-5; D is uncertain. Per the germline V gene, CDR1 is MGHDK and CDR2 is SYGVNS. Trimming removed 8 bases from V and 3 bases from J, with 14 bases in between. The CDR3 runs 14 residues.

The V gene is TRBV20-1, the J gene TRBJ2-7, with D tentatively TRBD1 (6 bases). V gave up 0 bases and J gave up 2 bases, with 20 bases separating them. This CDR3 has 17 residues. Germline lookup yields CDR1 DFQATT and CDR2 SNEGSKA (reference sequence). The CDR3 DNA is TGCAGTGCTAGAGATAAATGGAGGACAGCCTTTCCCTACGAGCAGTACTTC. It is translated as CSARDKWRTAFPYEQYF.

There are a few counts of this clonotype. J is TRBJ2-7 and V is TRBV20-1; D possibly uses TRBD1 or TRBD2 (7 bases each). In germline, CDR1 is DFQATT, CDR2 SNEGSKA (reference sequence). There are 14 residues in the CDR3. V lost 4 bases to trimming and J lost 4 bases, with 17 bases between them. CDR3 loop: CSAIRKAGQYEQYF. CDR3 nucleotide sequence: TGCAGTGCTATCCGGAAAGCGGGACAGTACGAGCAGTACTTC.

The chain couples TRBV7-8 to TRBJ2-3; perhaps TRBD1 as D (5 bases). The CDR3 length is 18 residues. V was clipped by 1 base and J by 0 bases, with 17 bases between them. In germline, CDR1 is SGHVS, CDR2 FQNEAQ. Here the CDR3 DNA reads TGTGCCAGCAGCTTAGGACGATATAGGGGCCAGAGCACAGATACGCAGTATTTT. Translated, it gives CASSLGRYRGQSTDTQYF.

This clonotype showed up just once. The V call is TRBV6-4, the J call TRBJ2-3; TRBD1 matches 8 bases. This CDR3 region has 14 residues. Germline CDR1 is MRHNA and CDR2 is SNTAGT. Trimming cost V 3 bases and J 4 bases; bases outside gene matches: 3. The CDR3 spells CASSEQGVSDTQYF. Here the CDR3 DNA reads TGTGCCAGCAGTGAACAGGGGGTATCAGATACGCAGTATTTT.

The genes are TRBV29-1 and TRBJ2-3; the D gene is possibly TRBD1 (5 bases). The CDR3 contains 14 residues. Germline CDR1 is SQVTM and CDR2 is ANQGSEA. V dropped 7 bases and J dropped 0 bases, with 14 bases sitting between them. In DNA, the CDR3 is TGCAGCGCCCGGATAGGGGAAAGCACAGATACGCAGTATTTT. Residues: CSARIGESTDTQYF.

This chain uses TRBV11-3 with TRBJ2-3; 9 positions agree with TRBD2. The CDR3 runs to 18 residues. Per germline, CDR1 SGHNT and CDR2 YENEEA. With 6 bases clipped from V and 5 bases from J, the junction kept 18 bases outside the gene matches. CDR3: CASSQIDSAGGWVDTQYF. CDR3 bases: TGTGCCAGCAGTCAAATTGACTCAGCGGGAGGTTGGGTAGATACGCAGTATTTT.

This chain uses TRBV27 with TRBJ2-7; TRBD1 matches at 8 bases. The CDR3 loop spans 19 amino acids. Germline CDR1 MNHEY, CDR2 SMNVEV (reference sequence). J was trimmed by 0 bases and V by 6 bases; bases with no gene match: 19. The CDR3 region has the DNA TGTGCCAGCAGCCCGACAGGAAACAGGGGGTATAGGAGCTCCTACGAGCAGTACTTC. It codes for CASSPTGNRGYRSSYEQYF.

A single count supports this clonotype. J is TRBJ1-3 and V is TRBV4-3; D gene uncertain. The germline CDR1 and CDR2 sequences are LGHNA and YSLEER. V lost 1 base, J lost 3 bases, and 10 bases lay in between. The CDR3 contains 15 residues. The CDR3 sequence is CASSQGPGSGNTIYF. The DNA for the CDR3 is TGCGCCAGCAGCCAAGGTCCGGGGAGTGGAAACACCATATATTTT.

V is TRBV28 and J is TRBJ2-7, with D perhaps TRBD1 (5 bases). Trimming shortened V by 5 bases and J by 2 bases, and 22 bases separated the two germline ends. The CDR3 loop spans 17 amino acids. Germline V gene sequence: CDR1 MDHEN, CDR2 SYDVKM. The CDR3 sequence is CASSPPLGAGSPYEQYF. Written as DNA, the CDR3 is TGTGCCAGCAGTCCCCCCCTTGGTGCAGGGTCCCCCTACGAGCAGTACTTC.